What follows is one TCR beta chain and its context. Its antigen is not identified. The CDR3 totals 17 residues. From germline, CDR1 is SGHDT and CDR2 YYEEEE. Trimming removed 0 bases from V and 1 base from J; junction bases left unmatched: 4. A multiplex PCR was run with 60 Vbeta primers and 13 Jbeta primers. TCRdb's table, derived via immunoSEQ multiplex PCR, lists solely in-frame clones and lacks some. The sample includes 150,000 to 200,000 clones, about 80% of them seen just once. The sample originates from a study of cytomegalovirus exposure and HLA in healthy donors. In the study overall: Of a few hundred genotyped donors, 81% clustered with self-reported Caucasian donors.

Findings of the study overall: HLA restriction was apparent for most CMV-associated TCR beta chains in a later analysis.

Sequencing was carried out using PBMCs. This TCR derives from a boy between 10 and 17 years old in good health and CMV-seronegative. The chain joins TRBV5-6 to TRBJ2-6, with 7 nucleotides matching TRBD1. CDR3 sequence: CASSLVTGASGANVLTF. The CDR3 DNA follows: TGTGCCAGCAGCTTGGTTACAGGGGCATCTGGGGCCAACGTCCTGACTTTC.